This T cell receptor beta chain originates from a study of blood T cell repertoires in COVID-19. Study information: PBMCs, B-cell-depleted T cells, or T cells were the source of the cDNA or gDNA that made up the material.

Seattle patients were enrolled while actively infected and followed longitudinally. Germline-derived CDR1 and CDR2 are LGHDT and YNNKEL (reference sequence). The J segment lost 6 bases and the V segment lost 3 bases, leaving 7 bases of the junction unmatched. This CDR3 comprises 14 residues. In the authors' workflow: Estimation of nucleated cell counts relied on the amplification of reference gene primers. The data were produced by immunoSEQ multiplex PCR, yet TCRdb's version contains in-frame clones alone and is incomplete. D and trimming were read from the DNA, whereas the V and J calls and clone size are those reported in that table. The repertoire holds roughly 350,000 clones, with over 80% as singletons.

Sequenced: peripheral blood. The receptor comes from a woman aged 45-60 years with COVID-19, enrolled during active disease. The chain couples TRBV3-1 (or the pseudogene TRBV3-2) to TRBJ2-7; 8 bases agree with TRBD2. CDR3 sequence reads: CASSQGLGLAEQYF. DNA for the CDR3: TGTGCCAGCAGCCAGGGACTAGGGCTCGCCGAGCAGTACTTC.